These T cell receptor beta chains were read from a single sample in a study of T cell responses to AZD1222 COVID-19 vaccine. Sequencing was performed with immunoSEQ multiplex PCR; in TCRdb, only in-frame clones are kept and a portion is missing. The sample has 140,000 to 150,000 clones, about 90% seen once. This specimen was peripheral blood, taken 28 days after the second dose of the MenACWY control vaccine. Receptors were obtained from an adult who received the MenACWY meningococcal vaccine as a control. Each CDR3 is given with its conserved first and last residue. Each record gives: V gene, J gene, clone size, D gene, CDR3 DNA, CDR3 protein. D genes are given only for firm matches. Part of the rows lack a size; the others show once, few, many or a class for expanded clones.

>TRBV6-5|TRBJ1-2|NA|NA
TGTGCCAGCAGTTCCCCCCAGCCAGGGACTGAAGGCTACACCTTC
CASSSPQPGTEGYTF
>TRBV5-6|TRBJ1-2|few|NA
TGTGCCAGCAGTTCAGGGGTAGATGGCTACACCTTC
CASSSGVDGYTF
>TRBV5-1|TRBJ1-3|NA|NA
TGCGCCAGCAGCTTTGGCAGTCCCAACTCTGGAAACACCATATATTTT
CASSFGSPNSGNTIYF
>TRBV12-5|TRBJ2-1|NA|NA
TGTGCTAGTGCACGTGGGGACTACAATGAGCAGTTCTTC
CASARGDYNEQFF
>TRBV3-1/TRBV3-2|TRBJ1-2|NA|NA
TGTGCCAGCAGCCAAGTTCCAGGGAACTATGGCTACACCTTC
CASSQVPGNYGYTF
>TRBV11-1|TRBJ2-3|NA|NA
TGTGCCAGCAGCTTGGTTGGGGTCACAGATACGCAGTATTTT
CASSLVGVTDTQYF
>TRBV29-1|TRBJ2-3|NA|NA
TGCAGCGTTGACGGGGTTTATACGCAGTATTTT
CSVDGVYTQYF
>TRBV7-9|TRBJ1-5|NA|NA
TGTGCCAGCAGCTTTCTGGGACGGGTTCCTAATCAGCCCCAGCATTTT
CASSFLGRVPNQPQHF
>TRBV4-3|TRBJ1-2|NA|NA
TGCGCCAGCAGCCAAGATACCGGCGCGTCTAACTATGGCTACACCTTC
CASSQDTGASNYGYTF
>TRBV6-5|TRBJ2-1|NA|NA
TGTGCCAGCAGTTACGTCGGGAGTTCCGTCTACAATGAGCAGTTCTTC
CASSYVGSSVYNEQFF
>TRBV28|TRBJ2-5|NA|NA
TGTGCCAGCAGATCGGACCCCCCGACCCAGTACTTC
CASRSDPPTQYF
>TRBV3-1/TRBV3-2|TRBJ1-1|NA|TRBD1
TGTGCCAGCAGCCAAAAGACAGGGATGAACACTGAAGCTTTCTTT
CASSQKTGMNTEAFF
>TRBV2|TRBJ2-1|once|NA
TGTGCCAGTGGAAAGGGGGGAAATAATGAGCAGTTCTTC
CASGKGGNNEQFF
>TRBV5-1|TRBJ1-1|NA|NA
TGCGCCAGCAGCTTGGTCGACAGACGATCCACTGAAGCTTTCTTT
CASSLVDRRSTEAFF
>TRBV7-2|TRBJ1-3|NA|NA
TGTGCCAGCAGCTTACAAGGGGGGTCTGGAAACACCATATATTTT
CASSLQGGSGNTIYF
>TRBV7-2|TRBJ2-5|NA|TRBD1
TGTGCCAGCAGCTTAGTGGCAGGGGGCCAAGAGACCCAGTACTTC
CASSLVAGGQETQYF
>TRBV5-1|TRBJ2-5|NA|NA
TGCGCCAGCAACAGACTCGGTGTGAAAGAGACCCAGTACTTC
CASNRLGVKETQYF
>TRBV5-4|TRBJ1-1|NA|NA
TGTGCCAGCAGCCCCAGGGACACCGGCACTGAAGCTTTCTTT
CASSPRDTGTEAFF
>TRBV6-6|TRBJ2-7|once|NA
TGTGCCAGCAGTCACATGAGTAACTCCTACGAGCAGTACTTC
CASSHMSNSYEQYF
>TRBV9|TRBJ2-5|NA|TRBD1
TGTGCCAGCAGCGTCCGGGACAGGGGGTTTCGAGAGACCCAGTACTTC
CASSVRDRGFRETQYF
>TRBV2|TRBJ2-7|NA|NA
TGTGCCAGCAGTGAAGACGGCTATTCCTACGAGCAGTACTTC
CASSEDGYSYEQYF
>TRBV21-1|TRBJ2-1|NA|NA
TGTGCCAGCAGCAAACGGGACGTCCGAAGCTCCTACAATGAGCAGTTCTTC
CASSKRDVRSSYNEQFF
>TRBV18|TRBJ2-4|NA|TRBD1
TGTGCCAGCTCATCGGACAGGGTCAAAAACATTCAGTACTTC
CASSSDRVKNIQYF
>TRBV19|TRBJ2-4|NA|TRBD1
TGTGCCAGTAGTAACCGTGGGACAGGAGGGGGACTTCCGTACTTC
CASSNRGTGGGLPYF
>TRBV28|TRBJ2-7|NA|TRBD1
TGTGCCAGCACCATCCAATCCAGGGGGCTCCACGGACAGTACTTC
CASTIQSRGLHGQYF
>TRBV9|TRBJ1-6|NA|NA
TGTGCCAGCAGCACCGAGGGGCAGGGGAGTTCACCCCTCCACTTT
CASSTEGQGSSPLHF
>TRBV28|TRBJ1-2|NA|TRBD1
TGTGCCAGCACCGAAGGGACAGCAGGCTCTCTCAATGGCTACACCTTC
CASTEGTAGSLNGYTF
>TRBV5-4|TRBJ2-3|NA|NA
TGTGCCAGCAGCTTGGAGGGGGGCCGGATCACAGATACGCAGTATTTT
CASSLEGGRITDTQYF
>TRBV5-1|TRBJ1-4|NA|NA
TGCGCCAGCAGCATTTTGGGGACAAGTGCAACTAATGAAAAACTGTTTTTT
CASSILGTSATNEKLFF
>TRBV19|TRBJ2-3|NA|TRBD2
TGTGCCAGTAGGCTTCTCGGGGGGGGACTAGATACGCAGTATTTT
CASRLLGGGLDTQYF
>TRBV7-9|TRBJ1-1|NA|TRBD1
TGTGCCAGCAGCCACGACAGGGGCAACCTGAACACTGAAGCTTTCTTT
CASSHDRGNLNTEAFF
>TRBV18|TRBJ1-2|NA|NA
TGTGCCAGCTCCCCGACGGGGCCCAACTATGGCTACACCTTC
CASSPTGPNYGYTF
>TRBV29-1|TRBJ2-5|NA|TRBD1
TGCAGCGTTACCGGGACAGGGGGAGAGACCCAGTACTTC
CSVTGTGGETQYF